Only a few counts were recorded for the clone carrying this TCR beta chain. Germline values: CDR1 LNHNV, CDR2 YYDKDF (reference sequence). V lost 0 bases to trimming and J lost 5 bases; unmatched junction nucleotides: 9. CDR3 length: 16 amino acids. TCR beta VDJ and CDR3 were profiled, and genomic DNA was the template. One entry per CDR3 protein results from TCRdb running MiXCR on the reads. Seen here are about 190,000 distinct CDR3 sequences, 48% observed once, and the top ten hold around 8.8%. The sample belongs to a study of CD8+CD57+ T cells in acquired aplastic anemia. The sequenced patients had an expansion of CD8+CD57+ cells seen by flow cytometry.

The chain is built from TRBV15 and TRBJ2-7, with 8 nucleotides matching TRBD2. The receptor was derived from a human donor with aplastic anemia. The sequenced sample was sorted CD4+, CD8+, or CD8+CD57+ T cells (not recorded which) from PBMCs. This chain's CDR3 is CATSRDPAGLVHEQYF. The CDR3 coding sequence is TGTGCCACCAGCAGAGATCCCGCGGGACTAGTCCACGAGCAGTACTTC. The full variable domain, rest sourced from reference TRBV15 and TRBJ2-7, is DAMVIQNPRYQVTQFGKPVTLSCSQTLNHNVMYWYQQKSSQAPKLLFHYYDKDFNNEADTPDNFQSRRPNTSFCFLDIRSPGLGDTAMYLCATSRDPAGLVHEQYFGPGTRLTVT.